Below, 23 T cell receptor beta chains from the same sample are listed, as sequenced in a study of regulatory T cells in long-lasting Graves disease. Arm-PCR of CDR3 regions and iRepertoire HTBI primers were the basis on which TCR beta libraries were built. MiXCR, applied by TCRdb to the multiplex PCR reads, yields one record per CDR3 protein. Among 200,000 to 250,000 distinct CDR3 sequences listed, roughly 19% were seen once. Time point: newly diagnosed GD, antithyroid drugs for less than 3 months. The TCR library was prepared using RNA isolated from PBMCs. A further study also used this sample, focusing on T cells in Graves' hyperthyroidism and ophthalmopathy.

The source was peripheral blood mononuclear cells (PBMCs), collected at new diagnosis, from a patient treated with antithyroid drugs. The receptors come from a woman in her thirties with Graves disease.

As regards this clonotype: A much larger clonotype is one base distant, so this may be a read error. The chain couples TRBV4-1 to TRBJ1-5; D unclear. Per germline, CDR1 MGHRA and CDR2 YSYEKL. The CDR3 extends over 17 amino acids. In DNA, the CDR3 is TGCGCCGGCAGCCAATGGGCCGTGAGGGCAGCTAATCAGCCCCAGCATTTT. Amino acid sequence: CAGSQWAVRAANQPQHF.

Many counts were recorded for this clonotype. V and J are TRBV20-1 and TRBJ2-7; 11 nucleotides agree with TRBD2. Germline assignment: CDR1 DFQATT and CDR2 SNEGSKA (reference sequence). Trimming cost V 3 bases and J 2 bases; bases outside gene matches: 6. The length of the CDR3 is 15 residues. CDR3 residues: CSASPPGLAAYEQYF. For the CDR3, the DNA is TGCAGTGCTAGTCCTCCGGGACTAGCGGCCTACGAGCAGTACTTC.

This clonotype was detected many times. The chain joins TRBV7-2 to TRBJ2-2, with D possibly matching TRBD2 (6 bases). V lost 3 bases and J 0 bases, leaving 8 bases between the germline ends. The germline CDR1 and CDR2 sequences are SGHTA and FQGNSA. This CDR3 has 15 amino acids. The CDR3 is CASSFRGTNTGELFF. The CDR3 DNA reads TGTGCCAGCAGCTTTCGGGGGACGAACACCGGGGAGCTGTTTTTT.

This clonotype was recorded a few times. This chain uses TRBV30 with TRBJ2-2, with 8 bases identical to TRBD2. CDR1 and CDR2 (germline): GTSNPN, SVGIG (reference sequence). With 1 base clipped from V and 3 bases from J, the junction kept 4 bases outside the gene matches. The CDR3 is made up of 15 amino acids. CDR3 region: CAWSDSGRDTGELFF. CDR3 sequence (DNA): TGTGCCTGGAGTGACAGCGGGAGAGACACCGGGGAGCTGTTTTTT. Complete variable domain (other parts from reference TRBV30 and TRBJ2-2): SQTIHQWPATLVQPVGSPLSLECTVEGTSNPNLYWYRQAAGRGLQLLFYSVGIGQISSEVPQNLSASRPQDRQFILSSKKLLLSDSGFYLCAWSDSGRDTGELFFGEGSRLTVL.

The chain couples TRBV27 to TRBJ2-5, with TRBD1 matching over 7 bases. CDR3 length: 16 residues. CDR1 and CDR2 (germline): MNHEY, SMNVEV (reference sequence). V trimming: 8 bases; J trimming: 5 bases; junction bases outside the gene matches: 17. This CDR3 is CASREGDRRGAETQYF. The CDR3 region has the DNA TGTGCCAGCCGGGAAGGGGACAGACGGGGCGCGGAGACCCAGTACTTC.

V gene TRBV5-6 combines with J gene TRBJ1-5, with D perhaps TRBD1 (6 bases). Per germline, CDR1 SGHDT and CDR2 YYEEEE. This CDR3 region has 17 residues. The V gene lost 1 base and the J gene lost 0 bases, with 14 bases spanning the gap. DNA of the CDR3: TGTGCCAGCAGCTTGTGGGGGGGCATGTTTAGCAATCAGCCCCAGCATTTT. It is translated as CASSLWGGMFSNQPQHF.

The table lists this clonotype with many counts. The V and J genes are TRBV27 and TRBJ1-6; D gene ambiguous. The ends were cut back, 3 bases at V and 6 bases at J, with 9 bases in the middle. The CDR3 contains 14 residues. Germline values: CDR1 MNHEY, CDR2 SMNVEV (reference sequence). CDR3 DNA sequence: TGTGCCAGCAGTTTCGCCAGCCTTAATTCACCCCTCCACTTT. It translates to CASSFASLNSPLHF.

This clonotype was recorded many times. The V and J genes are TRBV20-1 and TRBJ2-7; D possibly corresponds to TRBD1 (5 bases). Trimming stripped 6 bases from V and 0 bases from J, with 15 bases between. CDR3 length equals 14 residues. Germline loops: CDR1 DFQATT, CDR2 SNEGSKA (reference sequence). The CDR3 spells CSAKKSQVSYEQYF. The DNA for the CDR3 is TGCAGTGCGAAGAAATCACAGGTCTCCTACGAGCAGTACTTC.

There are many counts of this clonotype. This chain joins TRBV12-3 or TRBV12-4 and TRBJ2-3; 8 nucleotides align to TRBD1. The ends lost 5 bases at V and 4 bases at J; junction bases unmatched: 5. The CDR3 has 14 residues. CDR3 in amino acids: CASSQDRAADTQYF. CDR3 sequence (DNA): TGTGCCAGCAGTCAGGACAGGGCCGCAGATACGCAGTATTTT.

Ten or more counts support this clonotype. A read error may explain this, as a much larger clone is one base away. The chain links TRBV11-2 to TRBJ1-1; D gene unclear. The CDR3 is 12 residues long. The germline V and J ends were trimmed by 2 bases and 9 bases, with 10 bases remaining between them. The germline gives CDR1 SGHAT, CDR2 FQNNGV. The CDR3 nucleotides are TGTGCCAGCAGCTTACAGCAACTTAAAGCTTTCTTT. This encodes CASSLQQLKAFF.

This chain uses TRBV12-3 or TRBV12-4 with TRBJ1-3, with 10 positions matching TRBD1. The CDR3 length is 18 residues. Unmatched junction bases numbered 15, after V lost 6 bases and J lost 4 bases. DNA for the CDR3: TGTGCCAGCAGCTTCCCGGGACAGGGGATTTTAACCGGAAACACCATATATTTT. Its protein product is CASSFPGQGILTGNTIYF.

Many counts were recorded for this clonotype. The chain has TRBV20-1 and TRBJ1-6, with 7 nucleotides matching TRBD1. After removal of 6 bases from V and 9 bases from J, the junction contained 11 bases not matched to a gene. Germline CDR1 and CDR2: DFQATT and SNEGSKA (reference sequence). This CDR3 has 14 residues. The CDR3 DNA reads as TGCAGTGCCAGAAATGGACAGGAGAGTTCACCCCTCCACTTT. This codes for CSARNGQESSPLHF.

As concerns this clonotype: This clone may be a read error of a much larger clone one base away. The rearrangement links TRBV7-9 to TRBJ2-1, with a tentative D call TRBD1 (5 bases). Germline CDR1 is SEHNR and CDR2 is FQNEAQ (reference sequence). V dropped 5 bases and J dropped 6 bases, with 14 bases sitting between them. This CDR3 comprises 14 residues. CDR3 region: CASSETEAANEQFF. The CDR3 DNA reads TGTGCCAGCAGCGAGACAGAGGCGGCCAATGAGCAGTTCTTC. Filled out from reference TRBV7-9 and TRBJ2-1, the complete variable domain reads DTGVSQNPRHKITKRGQNVTFRCDPISEHNRLYWYRQTLGQGPEFLTYFQNEAQLEKSRLLSDRFSAERPKGSFSTLEIQRTEQGDSAMYLCASSETEAANEQFFGPGTRLTVL.

The CDR3 DNA follows: TGTGCCAGTAGTACCAAAGGGGGGGGACCAATGAACACTGAAGCTTTCTTT. Amino acid sequence: CASSTKGGGPMNTEAFF. The rearrangement uses TRBV19 and TRBJ1-1, with D perhaps matching TRBD1 (6 bases). CDR1 is LNHDA, CDR2 SQIVND, per germline (reference sequence). The CDR3 has 17 residues. Trimming took 4 bases from V and 0 from J, leaving 18 bases between them.

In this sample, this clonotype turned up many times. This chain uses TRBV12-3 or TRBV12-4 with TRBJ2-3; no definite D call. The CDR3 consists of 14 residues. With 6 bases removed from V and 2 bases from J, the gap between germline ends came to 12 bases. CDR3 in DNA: TGTGCCAGCAGCTTCCCCCCTAACACAGATACGCAGTATTTT. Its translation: CASSFPPNTDTQYF.

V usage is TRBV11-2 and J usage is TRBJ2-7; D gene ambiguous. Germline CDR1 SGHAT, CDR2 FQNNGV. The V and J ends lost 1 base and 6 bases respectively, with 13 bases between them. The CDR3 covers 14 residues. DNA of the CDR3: TGTGCCAGCAGCTTAGGTGGAACCTGGGGCGAGCAGTACTTC. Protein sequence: CASSLGGTWGEQYF.

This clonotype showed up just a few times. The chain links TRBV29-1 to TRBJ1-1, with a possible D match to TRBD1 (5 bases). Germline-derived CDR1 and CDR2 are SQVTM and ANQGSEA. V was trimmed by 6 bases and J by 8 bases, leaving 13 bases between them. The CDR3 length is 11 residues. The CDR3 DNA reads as TGCAGCGTATATAGAGGGGACGAAGCTTTCTTT. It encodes CSVYRGDEAFF.

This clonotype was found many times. CDR3 DNA: TGTGCCAGCTCACCGGCACCGGACCAGCCCCAGCATTTT. Protein: CASSPAPDQPQHF. This chain links TRBV18 with TRBJ1-5; D is ambiguous. CDR3 length: 13 residues. The V end lost 3 bases, the J end lost 7 bases, and 10 bases lay between the germline ends. CDR1 and CDR2 from the germline V gene are KGHSH and LQKENI.

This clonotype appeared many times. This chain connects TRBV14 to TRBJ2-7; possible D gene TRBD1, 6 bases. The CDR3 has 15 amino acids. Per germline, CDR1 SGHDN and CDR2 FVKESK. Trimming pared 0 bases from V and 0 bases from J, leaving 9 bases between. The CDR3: CASSQDDRYSYEQYF. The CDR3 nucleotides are TGTGCCAGCAGCCAAGATGACAGGTACTCCTACGAGCAGTACTTC.

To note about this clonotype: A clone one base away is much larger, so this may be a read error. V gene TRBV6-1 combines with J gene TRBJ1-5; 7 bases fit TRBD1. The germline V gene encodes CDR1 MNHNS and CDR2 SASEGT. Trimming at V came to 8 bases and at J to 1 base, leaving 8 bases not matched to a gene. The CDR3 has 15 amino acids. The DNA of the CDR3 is TGTGCCAGCGGTGCAGCGGGACAGAGCAATCAGCCCCAGCATTTT. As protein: CASGAAGQSNQPQHF.

As DNA, the CDR3 is TGTGCCAGCAGTGGACCGGGACAGGGGAGCCAGCCCCAGCATTTT. This sequence encodes CASSGPGQGSQPQHF. This chain joins TRBV12-3 or TRBV12-4 and TRBJ1-5, with 10 bases fitting TRBD1. The CDR3 sequence is 15 residues long. J was trimmed by 7 bases and V by 5 bases; bases with no gene match: 8.

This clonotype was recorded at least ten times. The CDR3 DNA sequence: TGTGCCATCAGCACAGGGAGCAATCAGCCCCAGCATTTT. Amino acids: CAISTGSNQPQHF. V and J are TRBV10-3 and TRBJ1-5; tentative D call: TRBD1 (6 bases). The CDR3 is 13 amino acids. Per the germline V gene, CDR1 is ENHRY and CDR2 is SYGVKD. V lost 6 bases, J lost 1 base, and 7 bases lay in between.

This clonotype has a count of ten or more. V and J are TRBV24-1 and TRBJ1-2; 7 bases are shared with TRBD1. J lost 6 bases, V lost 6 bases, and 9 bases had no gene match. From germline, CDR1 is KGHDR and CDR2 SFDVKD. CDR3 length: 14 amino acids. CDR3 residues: CATSKADRAHGYTF. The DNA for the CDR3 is TGTGCCACCAGTAAGGCCGACAGGGCCCATGGCTACACCTTC.